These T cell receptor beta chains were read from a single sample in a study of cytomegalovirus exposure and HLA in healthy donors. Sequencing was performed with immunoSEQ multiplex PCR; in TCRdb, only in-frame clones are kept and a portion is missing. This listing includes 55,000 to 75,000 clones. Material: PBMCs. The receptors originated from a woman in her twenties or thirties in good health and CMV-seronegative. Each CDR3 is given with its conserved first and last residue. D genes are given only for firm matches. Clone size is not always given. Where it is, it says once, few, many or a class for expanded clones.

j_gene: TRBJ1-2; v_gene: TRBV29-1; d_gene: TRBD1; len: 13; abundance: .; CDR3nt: TGCAGCGTCCTACAGGGGCCTGGGGATGGCTACACCTTC; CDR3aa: CSVLQGPGDGYTF
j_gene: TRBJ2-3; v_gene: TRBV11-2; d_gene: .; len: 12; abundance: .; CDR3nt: TGTGCCAGCAGCTCTAGCACAGATACGCAGTATTTT; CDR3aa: CASSSSTDTQYF
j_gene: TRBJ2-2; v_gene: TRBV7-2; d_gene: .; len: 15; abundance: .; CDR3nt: TGTGCCAGCAGCCCAGATCCTATCAGGGCCGGGGAGCTGTTTTTT; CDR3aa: CASSPDPIRAGELFF
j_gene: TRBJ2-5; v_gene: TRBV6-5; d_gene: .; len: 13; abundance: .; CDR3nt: TGTGCCAGCAGTTACTCGCAGGGAGAGACCCAGTACTTC; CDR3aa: CASSYSQGETQYF
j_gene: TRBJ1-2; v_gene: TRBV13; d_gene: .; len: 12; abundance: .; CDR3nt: TGTGCCAGCACCCGGGGGGCAAGAGGCTACACCTTC; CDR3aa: CASTRGARGYTF
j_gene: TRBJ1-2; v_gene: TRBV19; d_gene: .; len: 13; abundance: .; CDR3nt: TGTGCCAGTAGTCCGAACGTCGGCTATGGCTACACCTTC; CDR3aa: CASSPNVGYGYTF
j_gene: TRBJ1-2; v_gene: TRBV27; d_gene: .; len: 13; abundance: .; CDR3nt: TGTGCCAGCAGTCCAGGGATTAACTATGGCTACACCTTC; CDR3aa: CASSPGINYGYTF
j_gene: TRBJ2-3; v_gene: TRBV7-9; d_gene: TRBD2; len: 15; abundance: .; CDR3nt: TGTGCCAGCAGCCCGACTAGCGGGGGTGCAGATACGCAGTATTTT; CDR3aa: CASSPTSGGADTQYF
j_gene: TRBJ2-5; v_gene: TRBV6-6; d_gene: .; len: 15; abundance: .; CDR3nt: TGTGCCAGCAGTTTACGCGGACAGATCCAAGAGACCCAGTACTTC; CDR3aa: CASSLRGQIQETQYF
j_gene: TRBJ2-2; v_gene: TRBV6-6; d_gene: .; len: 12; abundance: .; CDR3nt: TGTGCCAGCAGACTGCTGACCGGGGAGCTGTTTTTT; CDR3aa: CASRLLTGELFF
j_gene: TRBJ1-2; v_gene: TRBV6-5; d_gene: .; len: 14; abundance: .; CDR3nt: TGTGCCAGCAGCGCACAGGGTGGCTATGAAGGCTACACCTTC; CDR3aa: CASSAQGGYEGYTF
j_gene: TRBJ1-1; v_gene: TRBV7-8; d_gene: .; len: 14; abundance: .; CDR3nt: TGTGCCAGCAGCTTAGACAGGAAAAACACTGAAGCTTTCTTT; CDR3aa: CASSLDRKNTEAFF
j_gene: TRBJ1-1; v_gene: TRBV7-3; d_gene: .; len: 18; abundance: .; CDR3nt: TGTGCCAGCAGCTTAGTGGGCAGGGGCGGACCGGCGGACACTGAAGCTTTCTTT; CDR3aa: CASSLVGRGGPADTEAFF
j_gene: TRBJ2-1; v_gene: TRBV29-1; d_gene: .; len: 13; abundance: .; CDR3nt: TGCAGCTTACGGCAGGGGATGTACAATGAGCAGTTCTTC; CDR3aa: CSLRQGMYNEQFF
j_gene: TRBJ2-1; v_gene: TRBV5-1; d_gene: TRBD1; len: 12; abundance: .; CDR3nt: TGCGCCAGCAGCTCACAGGGGAATGAGCAGTTCTTC; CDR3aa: CASSSQGNEQFF
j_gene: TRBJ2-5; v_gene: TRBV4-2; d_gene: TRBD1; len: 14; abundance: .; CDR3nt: TGTGCCAGCAGCCCTGGACAGGTCGGAGAGACCCAGTACTTC; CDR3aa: CASSPGQVGETQYF
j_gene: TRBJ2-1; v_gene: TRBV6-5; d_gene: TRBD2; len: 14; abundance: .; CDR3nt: TGTGCCAGCAGAAGGACGGGGGGGCTGTATGAGCAGTTCTTC; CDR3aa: CASRRTGGLYEQFF
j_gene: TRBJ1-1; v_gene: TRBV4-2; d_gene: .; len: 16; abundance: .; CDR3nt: TGTGCCAGCAGCCCTTGGCTGGGGGTGGAGGGGACTGAAGCTTTCTTT; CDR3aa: CASSPWLGVEGTEAFF
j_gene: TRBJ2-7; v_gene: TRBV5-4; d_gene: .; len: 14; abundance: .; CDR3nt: TGTGCCAGCAGCTTGGACAGGGAGTCCTACGAGCAGTACTTC; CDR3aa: CASSLDRESYEQYF
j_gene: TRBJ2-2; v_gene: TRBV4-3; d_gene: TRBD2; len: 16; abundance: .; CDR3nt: TGCGCCAGCAGCCATAGCGGGGGGCAACTCGGCGGGGAGCTGTTTTTT; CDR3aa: CASSHSGGQLGGELFF
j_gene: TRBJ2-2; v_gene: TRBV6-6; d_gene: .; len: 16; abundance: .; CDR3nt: TGTGCCAGCAGTTACTCCCATATAGGCGGCACCGGGGAGCTGTTTTTT; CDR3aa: CASSYSHIGGTGELFF
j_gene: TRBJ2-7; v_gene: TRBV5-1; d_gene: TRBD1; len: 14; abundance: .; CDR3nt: TGCGCCAGCAGCTTGGGGACAGGGGTTTACGAGCAGTACTTC; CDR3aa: CASSLGTGVYEQYF
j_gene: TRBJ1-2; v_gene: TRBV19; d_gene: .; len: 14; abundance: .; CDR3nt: TGTGCCAGTACGGGACATTCAAGGGACTATGGCTACACCTTC; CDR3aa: CASTGHSRDYGYTF
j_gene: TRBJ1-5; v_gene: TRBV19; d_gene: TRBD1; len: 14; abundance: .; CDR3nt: TGTGCCAGTAGTGTCGACAGGGGAGATCAGCCCCAGCATTTT; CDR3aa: CASSVDRGDQPQHF
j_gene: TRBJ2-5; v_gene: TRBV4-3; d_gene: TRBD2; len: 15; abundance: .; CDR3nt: TGCGCCAGCAGCCAAGTGGGGAGGGTTGTAGAGACCCAGTACTTC; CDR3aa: CASSQVGRVVETQYF
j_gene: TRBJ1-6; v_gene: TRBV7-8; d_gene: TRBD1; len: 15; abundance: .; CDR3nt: TGTGCCAGCAGCATAGGACAGGGTGATAATTCACCCCTCCACTTT; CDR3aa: CASSIGQGDNSPLHF
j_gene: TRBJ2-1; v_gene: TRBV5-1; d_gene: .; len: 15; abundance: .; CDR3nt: TGCGCCAGCAGCTTGGCCAGTTACTCCTACAATGAGCAGTTCTTC; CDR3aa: CASSLASYSYNEQFF
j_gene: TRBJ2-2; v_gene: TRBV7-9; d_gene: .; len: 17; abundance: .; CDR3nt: TGTGCCAGCAGCTTAGGGCGGCAGCTCGGGAACACCGGGGAGCTGTTTTTT; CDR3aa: CASSLGRQLGNTGELFF
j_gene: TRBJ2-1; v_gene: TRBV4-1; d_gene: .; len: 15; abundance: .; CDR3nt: TGCGCCAGCAGCTACAGGGAAGAGCCCTACAATGAGCAGTTCTTC; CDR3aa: CASSYREEPYNEQFF
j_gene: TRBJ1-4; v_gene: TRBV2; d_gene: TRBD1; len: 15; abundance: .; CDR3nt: TGTGCCAGCAGATGGACAGGGGGAACTAATGAAAAACTGTTTTTT; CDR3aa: CASRWTGGTNEKLFF
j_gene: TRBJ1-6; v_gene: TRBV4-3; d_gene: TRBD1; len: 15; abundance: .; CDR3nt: TGCGCCAGCAGTCGTGAGGGGGCCAGGGGTTCACCCCTCCACTTT; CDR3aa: CASSREGARGSPLHF
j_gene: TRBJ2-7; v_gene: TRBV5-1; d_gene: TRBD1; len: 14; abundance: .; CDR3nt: TGCGCCAGCAGCGCCTCGGGACAGTCCTACGAGCAGTACTTC; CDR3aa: CASSASGQSYEQYF
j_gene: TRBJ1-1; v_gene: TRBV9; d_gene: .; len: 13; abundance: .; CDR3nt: TGTGCCAGCAGCCAGGAGGGGAACACTGAAGCTTTCTTT; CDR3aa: CASSQEGNTEAFF
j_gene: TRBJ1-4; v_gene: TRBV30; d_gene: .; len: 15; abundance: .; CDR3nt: TGTGCCTGGAGTGTACCCACAGGGTTTAATGAAAAACTGTTTTTT; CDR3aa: CAWSVPTGFNEKLFF
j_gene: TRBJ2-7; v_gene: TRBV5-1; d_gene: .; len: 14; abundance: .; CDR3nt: TGCGCCAGCAGCTTGAACGGGGGGCAACACGAGCAGTACTTC; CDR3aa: CASSLNGGQHEQYF
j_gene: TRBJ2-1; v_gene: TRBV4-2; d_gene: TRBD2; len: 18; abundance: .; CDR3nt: TGTGCCAGCAGCCAAGTATTAGCGGGGGGGAGCCCTGGCAATGAGCAGTTCTTC; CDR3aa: CASSQVLAGGSPGNEQFF
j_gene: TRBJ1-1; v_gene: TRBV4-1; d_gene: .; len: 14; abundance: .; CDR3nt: TGCGCCAGCAGCCAAAGACAGGTGAACACTGAAGCTTTCTTT; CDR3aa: CASSQRQVNTEAFF
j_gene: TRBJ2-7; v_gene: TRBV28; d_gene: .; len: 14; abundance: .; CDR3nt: TGTGCCAGCCACCGTCCGGGACAAACCTACGAGCAGTACTTC; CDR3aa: CASHRPGQTYEQYF
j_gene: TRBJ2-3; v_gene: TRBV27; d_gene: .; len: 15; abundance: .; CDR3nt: TGTGCCAGTTCCGGACTCCTGGGAGGAACAGATACGCAGTATTTT; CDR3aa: CASSGLLGGTDTQYF
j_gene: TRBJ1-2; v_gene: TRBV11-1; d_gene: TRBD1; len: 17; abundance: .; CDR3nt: TGTGCCAGCAGCCCGGGACAGGGGAGAAAAGCTAACTATGGCTACACCTTC; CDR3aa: CASSPGQGRKANYGYTF
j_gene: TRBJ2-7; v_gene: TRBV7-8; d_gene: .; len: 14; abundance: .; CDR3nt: TGTGCCAGCAGCTTAGGCCCCACTAGCTACGAGCAGTACTTC; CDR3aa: CASSLGPTSYEQYF
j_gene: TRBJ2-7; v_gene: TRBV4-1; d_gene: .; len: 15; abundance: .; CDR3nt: TGCGCCAGCAGCCAGGTTACAGGGTTCGTCTACGAGCAGTACTTC; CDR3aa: CASSQVTGFVYEQYF
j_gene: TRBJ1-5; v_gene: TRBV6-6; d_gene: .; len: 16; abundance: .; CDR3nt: TGTGCCAGCAGTGCTTTCGTCGGTGGGCGAAATCAGCCCCAGCATTTT; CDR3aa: CASSAFVGGRNQPQHF
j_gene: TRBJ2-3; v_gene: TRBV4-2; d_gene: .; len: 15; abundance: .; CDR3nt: TGTGCCAGCAGCCAAGCAGGGGGACTCACAGATACGCAGTATTTT; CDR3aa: CASSQAGGLTDTQYF
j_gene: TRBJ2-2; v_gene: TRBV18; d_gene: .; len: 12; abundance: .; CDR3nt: TGTGCCAGCTCACCAGCGGGCGGGGAGCTGTTTTTT; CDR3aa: CASSPAGGELFF
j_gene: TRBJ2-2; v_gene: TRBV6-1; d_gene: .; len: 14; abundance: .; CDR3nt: TGTGCCAGCAGTGAAATCGGGGATACCGGGGAGCTGTTTTTT; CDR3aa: CASSEIGDTGELFF
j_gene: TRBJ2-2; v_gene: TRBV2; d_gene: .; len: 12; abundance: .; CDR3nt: TGTGCCAGCAGTACTCCCACCGGGGAGCTGTTTTTT; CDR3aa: CASSTPTGELFF
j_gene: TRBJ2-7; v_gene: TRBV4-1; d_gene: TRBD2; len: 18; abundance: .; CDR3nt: TGCGCCAGCAGCCGCCCGGGACTAGCGGGACGAGATCCCTACGAGCAGTACTTC; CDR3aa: CASSRPGLAGRDPYEQYF
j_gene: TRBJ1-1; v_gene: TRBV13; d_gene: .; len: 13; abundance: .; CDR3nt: TGTGCCAGCAGCTTACCGGGGAGCACTGAAGCTTTCTTT; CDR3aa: CASSLPGSTEAFF
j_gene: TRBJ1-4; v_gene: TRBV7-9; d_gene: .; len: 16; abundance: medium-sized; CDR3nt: TGTGCCAGCAGCTTAGCGGATTTCATCCCGGGGGAAAAACTGTTTTTT; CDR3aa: CASSLADFIPGEKLFF
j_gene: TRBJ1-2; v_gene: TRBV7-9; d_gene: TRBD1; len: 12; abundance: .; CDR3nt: TGTGCCAGCAGCACGGACAGGGTTAGCTACACCTTC; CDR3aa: CASSTDRVSYTF
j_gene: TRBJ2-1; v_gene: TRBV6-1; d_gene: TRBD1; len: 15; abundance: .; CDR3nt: TGTGCCAGCAGTTTTCACAGGGGCTCCTACAATGAGCAGTTCTTC; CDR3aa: CASSFHRGSYNEQFF
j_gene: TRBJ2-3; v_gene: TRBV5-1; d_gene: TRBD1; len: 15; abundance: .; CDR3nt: TGCGCCAGCAGCCGGACAGGGTGGGTCCCAGATACGCAGTATTTT; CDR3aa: CASSRTGWVPDTQYF
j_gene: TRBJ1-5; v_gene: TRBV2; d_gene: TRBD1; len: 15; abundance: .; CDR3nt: TGTGCCAGCAGAGGGACAGGGGGCGCCCCTCAGCCCCAGCATTTT; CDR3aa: CASRGTGGAPQPQHF
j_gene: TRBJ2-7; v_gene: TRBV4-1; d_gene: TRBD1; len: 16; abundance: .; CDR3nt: TGCGCCAGCAGCCAAGCCCCCGGGACAGGGACCTACGAGCAGTACTTC; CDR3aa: CASSQAPGTGTYEQYF
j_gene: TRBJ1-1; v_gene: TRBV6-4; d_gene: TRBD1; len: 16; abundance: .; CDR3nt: TGTGCCAGCAGTGACTCTTCGACAGGGGTCTACACTGAAGCTTTCTTT; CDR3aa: CASSDSSTGVYTEAFF
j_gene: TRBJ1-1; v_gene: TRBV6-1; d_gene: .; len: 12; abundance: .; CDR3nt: TGTGCCAATGCCGGGACACCGGGTGAAGCTTTCTTT; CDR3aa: CANAGTPGEAFF
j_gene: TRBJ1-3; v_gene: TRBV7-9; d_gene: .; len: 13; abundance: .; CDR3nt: TGTGCCAGCAGCTTCCGCTCTGGAAACACCATATATTTT; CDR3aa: CASSFRSGNTIYF
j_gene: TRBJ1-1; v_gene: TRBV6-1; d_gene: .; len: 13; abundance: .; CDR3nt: TGTGCCAGCAGTGCCAGGGGTGACACTGAAGCTTTCTTT; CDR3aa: CASSARGDTEAFF
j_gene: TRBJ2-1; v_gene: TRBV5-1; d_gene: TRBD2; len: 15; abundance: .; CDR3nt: TGCGCCAGCAGCTTCGGGACTAGCTCCTACAATGAGCAGTTCTTC; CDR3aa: CASSFGTSSYNEQFF